Below, 2 T cell receptor beta chains from the same sample are listed, as sequenced in a study of blood T cell repertoires in COVID-19. Data came from immunoSEQ multiplex PCR; TCRdb stores just in-frame clones and leaves some out. The repertoire holds 150,000 to 200,000 clones, with approximately 80% as singletons. The sample taken for sequencing was PBMCs or T cells enriched from blood (not recorded which). The receptors shown here come from a man in his fifties or sixties who had been exposed to COVID-19.

This clone was seen only a few times. The rearrangement uses TRBV7-2 and TRBJ2-1; D might be TRBD2 (6 bases). V was cut by 2 bases and J by 0 bases, with 8 bases left in between. This CDR3 is 15 amino acids long. Germline CDR1 and CDR2: SGHTA and FQGNSA. The CDR3 region is CASSLLANSYNEQFF. DNA of the CDR3: TGTGCCAGCAGCTTACTAGCGAACTCCTACAATGAGCAGTTCTTC.

This rearrangement joins TRBV28 to TRBJ2-7; TRBD1 matches 7 bases. Looked up from germline, CDR1 is MDHEN and CDR2 is SYDVKM. The CDR3 has 15 residues. Trimming cost V 5 bases and J 0 bases; bases outside gene matches: 7. DNA for the CDR3: TGTGCCAGCAGTGAGACAGGGTTCAGCTCCTACGAGCAGTACTTC. As protein: CASSETGFSSYEQYF.